This T cell receptor (beta chain) is drawn from a study of blood T cell repertoires in COVID-19. About the research overall: Sites in the United States, Italy and Spain provided acute and convalescent COVID-19 samples.

Authors' processing steps: The authors estimated nucleated cell counts from reference gene primer amplification. Only in-frame clones appear in the TCRdb table, and some are missing; sequencing was by immunoSEQ multiplex PCR. Clone size and V and J calls were adopted from that table, with D and trimming inferred from the DNA. The top ten hold about 8.8% of the sample, which has some 270,000 clones, about 89% seen once. CDR3 length: 12 residues. V was trimmed by 3 bases and J by 8 bases, leaving 10 bases between them. CDR1 is GTSNPN and CDR2 is SVGIG in the germline V gene (reference sequence). This chain uses TRBV30 with TRBJ1-4; D is possibly TRBD1 (5 bases). The TCR originated in a man aged 40-55 years with active or convalescent COVID-19. Specimen: peripheral blood. In DNA form, the CDR3 reads TGTGCCTGGAGGACGGGGGAAGAAAAACTGTTTTTT. Its translation is CAWRTGEEKLFF.